The 4 T cell receptor beta chains given below trace back to one sample, sequenced in a study of identical twins. Each CDR3 protein gets one entry after TCRdb re-called the 5' RACE reads with MiXCR. The sample lists approximately 700,000 distinct CDR3 sequences; roughly 6% were seen once. The specimen was naive T cells sorted from blood. Receptors were obtained from a man younger than 30 in good health.

This clonotype came up many times. This chain links TRBV10-3 with TRBJ1-6; D unresolved. The V end was cut by 6 bases, the J end by 7 bases, with 10 bases between. Germline V gives CDR1 ENHRY, CDR2 SYGVKD. CDR3 length: 13 residues. The CDR3 bases are TGTGCCATCAGGGACGGAGAGAATTCACCCCTCCACTTT. It codes for CAIRDGENSPLHF.

This clonotype showed up many times. The CDR3 coding sequence is TGTGCCAGCAGTTTGGGGGTTGGGGGAAATGAGCAGTTCTTC. This encodes CASSLGVGGNEQFF. The rearrangement uses TRBV12-3 or TRBV12-4 and TRBJ2-1; D may correspond to TRBD1 or TRBD2 (5 bases each). The CDR3 loop spans 14 amino acids. V gave up 3 bases and J gave up 7 bases, with 13 bases separating them.

The rearrangement uses TRBV28 and TRBJ2-7, with TRBD1 as a possible D gene (6 bases). This CDR3 contains 15 residues. V was pared by 4 bases and J by 5 bases, with 18 bases between. The V gene's germline CDR1 is MDHEN and CDR2 SYDVKM. CDR3 in DNA: TGTGCCAGCAGTTCTTATCCCGGGACATTGAACGAGCAGTACTTC. It codes for CASSSYPGTLNEQYF. The full variable domain, in which reference TRBV28 and TRBJ2-7 provide the parts outside the CDR3, is DVKVTQSSRYLVKRTGEKVFLECVQDMDHENMFWYRQDPGLGLRLIYFSYDVKMKEKGDIPEGYSVSREKKERFSLILESASTNQTSMYLCASSSYPGTLNEQYFGPGTRLTVT.

This clonotype appeared many times. The chain has TRBV20-1 and TRBJ2-2; D is possibly TRBD2 (5 bases). The germline V and J ends were trimmed by 3 bases and 1 base, with 9 bases remaining between them. Germline CDR1 DFQATT, CDR2 SNEGSKA (reference sequence). This CDR3 contains 14 residues. The CDR3 coding sequence is TGCAGTGCTAGGGCGGGCCTGAACACCGGGGAGCTGTTTTTT. Its protein is CSARAGLNTGELFF.